Listed below are T cell receptor beta chains from one sample, sequenced in a study of naive and memory T cell subsets. One entry per CDR3 protein, called by TCRdb with MiXCR from the UMI-ligation and nested PCR reads. The table lists 37,000 or so distinct CDR3 sequences, approximately 12% of them singletons. Input material: effector memory CD4+ T cells from blood. The origin of the receptors is a human donor in good health. CDR3s include the opening cysteine and the closing phenylalanine or tryptophan. A D gene is named only where the DNA matches it firmly.

D	V	CDR3
TRBD1	TRBV6-5	CASSPTGGRSNQPQHF
NA	TRBV28	CASSFPQDRFTGELFF
NA	TRBV7-2	CASSLSRAMNTEAFF
NA	TRBV29-1	CSATGSSGANVLTF
TRBD2	TRBV7-2	CASSPQTSGRVNEQFF
TRBD2	TRBV12-3/TRBV12-4	CASSSRVLLAGAPTYEQYF
TRBD2	TRBV6-2/TRBV6-3	CASSYSSPSGKKFF
TRBD2	TRBV27	CASRGLAGADTQYF
NA	TRBV29-1	CSVQPSRADTQYF
TRBD1	TRBV25-1	CASSDSDRDKHEQYF
NA	TRBV20-1	CSARFSAKNIQYF
NA	TRBV7-6	CASSLRRGGLGSYNEQFF
NA	TRBV28	CAAQGASGDYEQYF
TRBD1	TRBV7-9	CASSTHRGPPMNTEAFF
NA	TRBV20-1	CSARVPVGSETQYF
NA	TRBV27	CASSPRRSTDTQYF
TRBD1	TRBV2	CASSRDRGPNIF
NA	TRBV6-5	CASSYSPSHYEQYF
NA	TRBV4-3	CASSQETWGEQFF
NA	TRBV28	CASSLGGGGNQPQHF
NA	TRBV7-6	CASGSAAASSYNEQFF
NA	TRBV18	CASSPSPSAAGDTQYF
NA	TRBV28	CASSLDRSSGNTIYF
TRBD1	TRBV27	CASSSERHRDRVYEQYF
TRBD1	TRBV2	CASTRDRYSGELFF
NA	TRBV30	CAWKVEGGQETQYF
NA	TRBV10-3	CAISESPWGWNQPQHF
NA	TRBV19	CASSARRAEAFF
NA	TRBV6-2/TRBV6-3	CASRLMANTGELFF
NA	TRBV6-2/TRBV6-3	CASSYSTLGRTVRGTGELFF
TRBD1	TRBV20-1	CSARGGLGTGTADTF
TRBD2	TRBV6-5	CASSPNRLAQETQYF
NA	TRBV20-1	CSAPGRGPFYEQYF
TRBD1	TRBV24-1	CATSDTGTGGNYGYTF
NA	TRBV3-1	CASSQTPGIGELFF
NA	TRBV20-1	CSARGARGINSYEQYF
NA	TRBV7-7	CASSPSRETDTQYF
NA	TRBV9	CASSVGSPPDTQYF
NA	TRBV9	CASSPPLAGSSGANVLTF
TRBD1	TRBV7-2	CASSTTGQGRYNQPQHF
TRBD2	TRBV7-2	CASSGTSGRPSLASDTQYF
NA	TRBV14	CASSQELATQYF
NA	TRBV6-2/TRBV6-3	CASRSGGFGNQPQHF
NA	TRBV20-1	CSARKPGSPTPQHF
NA	TRBV7-2	CASSPTSSVSTDTQYF
NA	TRBV6-2/TRBV6-3	CASSSPGLALSPGELFF
NA	TRBV30	CAWRVTYEQYF
NA	TRBV9	CASSVVPENNEQFF
NA	TRBV4-3	CASSQEGWGDQFF
NA	TRBV2	CASTSRRGDYTF
NA	TRBV14	CASSHVPEKLFF
NA	TRBV7-2	CASSRTVNEQYF